The source of this T cell receptor (beta chain) is a study of blood T cells in healthy people across ages. Findings and limits, study-wide: The study found more naive CD4+ cells and higher diversity in long-lived than aged donors. Conclusively comparing naive with antigen-experienced cells was impossible with unsorted PBMCs.

The individuals who served as donors were healthy Caucasians living in Russia, aged roughly 6 to 90. There are 13 residues in the CDR3. CDR1 LGHNA and CDR2 YSLEER come from the germline V gene. V was pared by 1 base and J by 6 bases, with 0 bases of the junction left unmatched. Only a few counts were recorded for this clonotype. Its antigen is as yet unknown. For the second PCR, which ran for roughly 6 to 12 cycles, a sample-barcoded 5' primer and a J-beta primer mix were used. All samples gave at least 2.5 million CDR3-containing paired-end reads. Each CDR3 protein is one row after TCRdb ran MiXCR on the 5' RACE reads. The sample shows 2 million or so distinct CDR3 sequences, roughly 52% of them seen only once.

The chain employs TRBV4-3 and TRBJ2-3; 8 bases fit TRBD2. The clonotype was recovered from a woman aged 40 to 50 in good health. Sequences were obtained from blood. CDR3 nucleotide sequence: TGCGCCAGCAGCCAAGCGGGGGGGGATACGCAGTATTTT. Protein sequence: CASSQAGGDTQYF.